The 5 T cell receptor beta chains presented below share a single source sample, sequenced in a study of T cells in Graves' hyperthyroidism and ophthalmopathy. Authors of the study amplified TCR beta CDR3 regions from RNA transcripts. RT-PCR in the first round (using the HTBI primer set) targeted the TCR CDR3. TCRdb called the multiplex PCR reads again in MiXCR, with one record for every CDR3 protein. The sample yields 380,000 or so distinct CDR3 sequences, around 14% seen once. Sequenced: blood. These TCRs come from a woman between 25 and 40 years old with Graves' hyperthyroidism.

This sequence joins TRBV30 and TRBJ1-5; D may be TRBD1 (6 bases). Germline lookup yields CDR1 GTSNPN and CDR2 SVGIG (reference sequence). The CDR3 spans 14 residues. V was trimmed by 4 bases and J by 7 bases, leaving 17 bases between them. Here the CDR3 DNA reads TGTGCCTGGACCCGGGGGGGGGCCGAGCAGCCCCAGCATTTT. Its translation is CAWTRGGAEQPQHF.

This clonotype was observed many times. This chain links TRBV19 with TRBJ2-1, with 8 bases aligning to TRBD2. The V gene end was trimmed by 8 bases and the J gene end by 5 bases; junction bases not matched to a gene: 5. Per the germline V gene, CDR1 is LNHDA and CDR2 is SQIVND (reference sequence). The CDR3 runs to 13 residues. The CDR3 DNA sequence: TGTGCCAGTGAGGGACTAGGACACAATGAGCAGTTCTTC. Encoded protein: CASEGLGHNEQFF.

This clonotype was picked up many times. The gene calls are TRBV28 and TRBJ2-7; tentatively, D is TRBD1 (5 bases). This CDR3 is 15 amino acids long. The germline gives CDR1 MDHEN, CDR2 SYDVKM. Trimming cost V 5 bases and J 3 bases, with 17 bases left between them. The CDR3 reads CASSRQSHTSYEQYF. The DNA for the CDR3 is TGTGCCAGCAGTCGACAGTCGCATACAAGCTACGAGCAGTACTTC.

This clonotype showed up many times. The CDR3 DNA reads as TGCAGTGCTAGAGATTACCAGCGGGGTACCTACAATGAGCAGTTCTTC. Its protein product is CSARDYQRGTYNEQFF. The chain couples TRBV20-1 to TRBJ2-1, with 7 nucleotides matching TRBD2. The CDR3 has 16 amino acids. CDR1 is DFQATT and CDR2 is SNEGSKA in the germline V gene (reference sequence). After removal of 0 bases from V and 2 bases from J, the junction contained 7 bases not matched to a gene.

This clonotype was observed many times. The rearrangement joins TRBV30 to TRBJ1-5; D gene ambiguous. Germline loops: CDR1 GTSNPN, CDR2 SVGIG (reference sequence). CDR3 length: 13 amino acids. Trimming left V 2 bases short and J 4 bases short, with 9 bases between. CDR3 sequence (DNA): TGTGCCTGGAGTCGAGGTAGTAATCAGCCCCAGCATTTT. Its translation: CAWSRGSNQPQHF. Full variable domain (rest looked up from reference TRBV30 and TRBJ1-5): SQTIHQWPATLVQPVGSPLSLECTVEGTSNPNLYWYRQAAGRGLQLLFYSVGIGQISSEVPQNLSASRPQDRQFILSSKKLLLSDSGFYLCAWSRGSNQPQHFGDGTRLSIL.